These T cell receptor beta chains were read from a single sample in a study of blood T cell repertoires in COVID-19. Method: immunoSEQ multiplex PCR; TCRdb's copy keeps in-frame clones and lacks some. The data hold 250,000 to 300,000 clones, with about 85% observed a single time. Sequencing was done on a sample of peripheral blood. Source of these receptors: a woman aged 45-65 years who had recovered from COVID-19. The CDR3 runs from the conserved cysteine through the conserved F or W. Fields, in order: D gene, clone size, V gene, J gene, CDR3 DNA, CDR3 protein. A D gene is named only where the DNA matches it firmly. Clone size appears in some rows only: once, few, many, or a class for an expanded clone.

d_gene: NA; abundance: NA; v_gene: TRBV28; j_gene: TRBJ1-2; CDR3nt: TGTGCCAGCAGTTTAACAGGGACCGGCTATGGCTACACCTTC; CDR3aa: CASSLTGTGYGYTF
d_gene: NA; abundance: NA; v_gene: TRBV4-1; j_gene: TRBJ1-1; CDR3nt: TGCGCCAGCAGCCAAGATGACCGGGGACTCGACACTGAAGCTTTCTTT; CDR3aa: CASSQDDRGLDTEAFF
d_gene: NA; abundance: NA; v_gene: TRBV6-5; j_gene: TRBJ1-1; CDR3nt: TGTGCCAGCAGTTACGGGGCAGGAAACACTGAAGCTTTCTTT; CDR3aa: CASSYGAGNTEAFF
d_gene: NA; abundance: NA; v_gene: TRBV5-4; j_gene: TRBJ1-6; CDR3nt: TGTGCCAGCAGCTTGGGGACAGCTAATTCACCCCTCCACTTT; CDR3aa: CASSLGTANSPLHF
d_gene: TRBD1; abundance: NA; v_gene: TRBV20-1; j_gene: TRBJ2-7; CDR3nt: TGCAGTGCGCACAGGGGGTACGAGCAGTACTTC; CDR3aa: CSAHRGYEQYF
d_gene: TRBD1; abundance: NA; v_gene: TRBV5-6; j_gene: TRBJ2-7; CDR3nt: TGTGCCAGCAGCGTCGAGGGACAGGGGTGGGTCAACGAGCAGTACTTC; CDR3aa: CASSVEGQGWVNEQYF
d_gene: TRBD2; abundance: few; v_gene: TRBV2; j_gene: TRBJ2-7; CDR3nt: TGTGCCAGCGGACTAGCGACCTGGGACGAGCAGTACTTC; CDR3aa: CASGLATWDEQYF
d_gene: NA; abundance: NA; v_gene: TRBV27; j_gene: TRBJ1-1; CDR3nt: TGTGCCAGCAGTTCCGAAGGGGGTTACACTGAAGCTTTCTTT; CDR3aa: CASSSEGGYTEAFF
d_gene: TRBD1; abundance: NA; v_gene: TRBV3-1/TRBV3-2; j_gene: TRBJ2-6; CDR3nt: TGTGCCAGCAGCGACAGGGGGCTCGGGGCCAACGTCCTGACTTTC; CDR3aa: CASSDRGLGANVLTF
d_gene: NA; abundance: few; v_gene: TRBV15; j_gene: TRBJ2-7; CDR3nt: TGTGCCACCAGCAGACAGACAGGCTCCTACGAGCAGTACTTC; CDR3aa: CATSRQTGSYEQYF
d_gene: NA; abundance: NA; v_gene: TRBV5-1; j_gene: TRBJ2-2; CDR3nt: TGCGCCAGCAGCTCGGACCCTAGCAACGGGGAGCTGTTTTTT; CDR3aa: CASSSDPSNGELFF
d_gene: TRBD1; abundance: NA; v_gene: TRBV27; j_gene: TRBJ1-2; CDR3nt: TGTGCCAGCTCAGGGGGCAGAGGCTACACCTTC; CDR3aa: CASSGGRGYTF
d_gene: TRBD1; abundance: once; v_gene: TRBV6-1; j_gene: TRBJ1-1; CDR3nt: TGTGCCAGCAGTGAACTGACAGGGATGGCGGAAGCTTTCTTT; CDR3aa: CASSELTGMAEAFF
d_gene: NA; abundance: NA; v_gene: TRBV6-1; j_gene: TRBJ2-7; CDR3nt: TGTGCCAGCAGTGAACGGGTACCCTACGAGCAGTACTTC; CDR3aa: CASSERVPYEQYF
d_gene: NA; abundance: NA; v_gene: TRBV19; j_gene: TRBJ2-7; CDR3nt: TGTGCCAGTAGTATAGCCGGGGGGCGATCCTGGGCGGAGCAGTACTTC; CDR3aa: CASSIAGGRSWAEQYF